This TCR beta chain derives from a study of preoperative IRX-2 immunotherapy in early breast cancer. TCRdb's table, derived via immunoSEQ multiplex PCR, lists solely in-frame clones and lacks some. This sample has about 33,000 clones, with roughly 90% found just once. Treatment noted: preoperative locoregional IRX-2 cytokine immunotherapy. Preoperative locoregional IRX-2 cytokine immunotherapy was tested in the phase Ib source study. This TCR derives from a human donor with breast cancer. Sequenced here: tumor tissue, sampled after IRX-2 immunotherapy.

The CDR3 region has the DNA TGTGCCAGTAGTATAAGTGGGAACACTGAAGCTTTCTTT. It specifies CASSISGNTEAFF. The V and J genes are TRBV19 and TRBJ1-1; D uncertain. This CDR3 comprises 13 residues. Trimming pared 2 bases from V and 1 base from J, leaving 5 bases between. The germline gives CDR1 LNHDA, CDR2 SQIVND (reference sequence).